The clone carrying this T cell receptor (beta chain) was counted between two and nine times. TCRdb processed the RACE reads anew with MiXCR; each CDR3 protein has one entry. The table shows about 82,000 distinct CDR3 sequences, with approximately 12% occurring only once. This specimen comes from a study of human T cells and chemical hapten exposure. Time point described: patch test 3, about 24 weeks after DPC sensitization. Treatment defined: therapeutic diphenylcyclopropenone sensitization with weekly scalp DPC. The V and J ends lost 3 bases and 5 bases, in that order; junction bases with no gene match: 8. The CDR3 has 16 residues. The germline CDR1 and CDR2 sequences are LGHDT and YNNKEL (reference sequence).

V and J are TRBV3-1 and TRBJ2-1, with TRBD2 matching 9 bases. Specimen: whole blood, collected in connection with sensitization to the hapten diphenylcyclopropenone (DPC). The origin of this receptor is a woman aged 45 to 65 with alopecia areata. Some clones in this sample may be carry-over from other donors' samples. CDR3 sequence: CASSQGSGRPNNEQFF. CDR3 coding DNA: TGTGCCAGCAGCCAGGGTAGCGGGAGACCAAACAATGAGCAGTTCTTC.